The 11 T cell receptor beta chains reported below all come from one sample, sequenced in a study of T cell responses to AZD1222 COVID-19 vaccine. Sequencing used immunoSEQ multiplex PCR; TCRdb keeps in-frame clones, though not all of them. This table holds around 140,000 clones, approximately 91% found once. Source: peripheral blood, taken 28 days after the second AZD1222 dose. Every receptor here comes from an adult who received the AZD1222 COVID-19 vaccine.

This clone occurred a few times. V usage is TRBV5-1 and J usage is TRBJ1-1; D gene ambiguous. Trimming took off 2 bases at V and 5 bases at J, with 16 bases between the two ends. CDR1 and CDR2 from the germline V gene are SGHRS and YFSETQ. The CDR3 extends over 15 amino acids. The CDR3 sequence is CASSFSMSARTEAFF. For the CDR3, the DNA is TGCGCCAGCAGCTTTTCGATGTCCGCGAGGACTGAAGCTTTCTTT.

The chain joins TRBV30 to TRBJ2-3; D may be TRBD1 or TRBD2 (5 bases each). Trimming removed 0 bases at V and 2 bases at J, with 9 bases between. The CDR3 covers 14 residues. Germline lookup yields CDR1 GTSNPN and CDR2 SVGIG (reference sequence). CDR3 protein: CAWSVTGATDTQYF. CDR3 DNA: TGTGCCTGGAGTGTAACCGGGGCCACAGATACGCAGTATTTT.

The rearrangement uses TRBV5-6 and TRBJ1-1; D gene unclear. Trimming removed 1 base at V and 4 bases at J, with 14 bases between. The CDR3 spans 15 residues. Looked up from germline, CDR1 is SGHDT and CDR2 is YYEEEE. The CDR3 reads CASSLYRGEGTEAFF. The CDR3, as DNA: TGTGCCAGCAGCTTGTATCGGGGAGAGGGCACTGAAGCTTTCTTT.

V and J are TRBV7-3 and TRBJ2-3; D remains unclear. The V and J ends lost 7 bases and 4 bases respectively, with 0 bases between them. This CDR3 has 9 amino acids. Germline V gives CDR1 SGHTA, CDR2 FQGTGA. The CDR3 region has the DNA TGTGCCAGCACAGATACGCAGTATTTT. Translated, it gives CASTDTQYF.

The V and J genes are TRBV19 and TRBJ1-1; 9 bases fit TRBD1. Germline V gene lookup returns CDR1 LNHDA and CDR2 SQIVND (reference sequence). This CDR3 comprises 16 residues. Trimming took 5 bases from V and 4 from J; bases not matched to a gene: 11. The CDR3 DNA reads as TGTGCCAGTAGTCCTCGGACAGGGGAGTACGGCACTGAAGCTTTCTTT. Amino acid sequence: CASSPRTGEYGTEAFF.

The chain joins TRBV6-5 to TRBJ2-7; D might be TRBD2 (5 bases). There are 15 residues in the CDR3. Deletions cut 0 bases from V and 4 bases from J, with 13 bases between. Germline V lookup: CDR1 MNHEY, CDR2 SVGAGI. For the CDR3, the DNA is TGTGCCAGCAGTTACTCGCGGGTCACCTCTTACGAGCAGTACTTC. Protein product: CASSYSRVTSYEQYF.

The V gene is TRBV7-2, the J gene TRBJ1-4; TRBD1 is a possible D gene (5 bases). The CDR3 extends over 15 amino acids. Germline V gene lookup returns CDR1 SGHTA and CDR2 FQGNSA. The ends were cut back, 0 bases at V and 7 bases at J, with 12 bases in the middle. The chain's CDR3 is CASSLAGPGAEKLFF. The DNA of the CDR3 is TGTGCCAGCAGCTTAGCGGGCCCTGGGGCTGAAAAACTGTTTTTT.

The V and J genes are TRBV3-1 (or the pseudogene TRBV3-2) and TRBJ2-5, with a possible D match to TRBD1 (5 bases). Trimming removed 1 base at V and 2 bases at J, with 8 bases between. The CDR3 spans 14 residues. CDR1 and CDR2 from the germline V gene are LGHDT and YNNKEL (reference sequence). CDR3 nucleotides: TGTGCCAGCAGCCAAGTCAGGGCTCAAGAGACCCAGTACTTC. Amino acid sequence: CASSQVRAQETQYF.

The chain is built from TRBV12-5 and TRBJ1-1, with D possibly being TRBD1 (6 bases). V lost 5 bases and J lost 1, with 11 bases in between. CDR3 length: 14 residues. Germline CDR1 reads LGHNT; CDR2 reads FRNRAP. CDR3 region: CASGIWTENTEAFF. DNA for the CDR3: TGTGCTAGTGGTATTTGGACAGAGAACACTGAAGCTTTCTTT.

As regards this clone: The same CDR3 can be traced to other DNA sequences in this sample. The chain is built from TRBV19 and TRBJ1-5; D not resolved. The CDR3 has 14 residues. Trimming pared 2 bases from V and 1 base from J, leaving 6 bases between. The germline V gene has CDR1 LNHDA and CDR2 SQIVND (reference sequence). CDR3 DNA sequence: TGTGCCAGTAGTATAACAGCCAGCAATCAGCCCCAGCATTTT. This gives the protein CASSITASNQPQHF. The full variable domain, with the rest looked up from reference TRBV19 and TRBJ1-5, is DGGITQSPKYLFRKEGQNVTLSCEQNLNHDAMYWYRQDPGQGLRLIYYSQIVNDFQKGDIAEGYSVSREKKESFPLTVTSAQKNPTAFYLCASSITASNQPQHFGDGTRLSIL.

In this sample, this clone turned up once. The chain recombines TRBV7-9 with TRBJ1-2; D remains unclear. The CDR3 sequence is 14 residues long. The germline gives CDR1 SEHNR, CDR2 FQNEAQ (reference sequence). Trimming stripped 0 bases from V and 6 bases from J, with 11 bases between. The CDR3 spells CASSLARIGDGYTF. The DNA for the CDR3 is TGTGCCAGCAGCTTAGCGAGGATTGGGGATGGCTACACCTTC.